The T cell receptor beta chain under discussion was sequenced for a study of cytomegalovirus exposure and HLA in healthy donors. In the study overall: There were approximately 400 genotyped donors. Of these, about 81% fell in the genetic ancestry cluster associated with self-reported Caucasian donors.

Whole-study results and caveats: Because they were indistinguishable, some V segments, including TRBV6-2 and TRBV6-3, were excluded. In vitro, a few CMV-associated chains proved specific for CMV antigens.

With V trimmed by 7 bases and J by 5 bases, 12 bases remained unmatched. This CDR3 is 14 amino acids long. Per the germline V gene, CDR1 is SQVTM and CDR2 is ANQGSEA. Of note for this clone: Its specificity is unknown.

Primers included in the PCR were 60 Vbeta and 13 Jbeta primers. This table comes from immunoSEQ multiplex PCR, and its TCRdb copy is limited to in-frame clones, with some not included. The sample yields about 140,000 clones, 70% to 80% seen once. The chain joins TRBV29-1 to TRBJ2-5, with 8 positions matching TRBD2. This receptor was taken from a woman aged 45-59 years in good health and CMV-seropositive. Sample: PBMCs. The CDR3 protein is CSAGGGVSPETQYF. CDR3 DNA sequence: TGCAGCGCCGGGGGGGGCGTTTCACCGGAGACCCAGTACTTC. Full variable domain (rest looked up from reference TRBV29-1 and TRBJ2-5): SAVISQKPSRDICQRGTSLTIQCQVDSQVTMMFWYRQQPGQSLTLIATANQGSEATYESGFVIDKFPISRPNLTFSTLTVSNMSPEDSSIYLCSAGGGVSPETQYFGPGTRLLVL.